Shown below are 10 T cell receptor beta chains from a single sample sequenced in a study of blood T cells in healthy people across ages. For the second PCR, which ran for 7 to 11 cycles, a sample-barcoded 5' primer and a J-beta primer mix were used. TCRdb reprocessed the 5' RACE reads via MiXCR and lists one record per CDR3 protein. The sample has roughly 1.6 million distinct CDR3 sequences, roughly 32% seen once. What was sequenced was blood. These TCRs come from a woman aged 25 to 39 in good health.

The chain joins TRBV20-1 to TRBJ2-5; 8 bases match TRBD2. The CDR3 runs 13 residues. Germline CDR1 reads DFQATT; CDR2 reads SNEGSKA (reference sequence). J was trimmed by 5 bases and V by 4 bases; bases with no gene match: 6. The CDR3 reads CSAMSGGIETQYF. CDR3 nucleotide sequence: TGCAGTGCTATGTCGGGGGGGATCGAGACCCAGTACTTC.

This clonotype was detected once. The rearrangement links TRBV5-5 to TRBJ2-3; D is ambiguous. This CDR3 has 16 residues. Germline assignment: CDR1 SGHKS and CDR2 YYEKEE (reference sequence). V gave up 4 bases and J gave up 4 bases, with 19 bases separating them. The CDR3 DNA follows: TGTGCCAGCAGCCCCCGCCGCCTAGGTAACGCAGATACGCAGTATTTT. Amino acids: CASSPRRLGNADTQYF.

The chain is built from TRBV27 and TRBJ2-1, with D unresolved. The CDR3 spans 12 residues. V was trimmed by 8 bases and J by 10 bases, leaving 15 bases between them. Germline-derived CDR1 and CDR2 are MNHEY and SMNVEV (reference sequence). Here the CDR3 DNA reads TGTGCCAGCGGTGTGTCGGGTCGGGAGCAGTTCTTC. It translates to CASGVSGREQFF.

This clonotype was detected only a few times. The J gene is TRBJ2-7, the V gene TRBV6-6; D is tentatively TRBD1 or TRBD2 (5 bases each). V was clipped by 4 bases and J by 3 bases, with 22 bases between them. The germline CDR1 and CDR2 sequences are MNHNY and SVGAGI (reference sequence). This CDR3 has 17 amino acids. CDR3 loop: CASSSLGLAGSYYEQYF. The CDR3 nucleotides are TGTGCCAGCAGTTCCCTGGGGCTAGCCGGGTCTTACTACGAGCAGTACTTC.

The rearrangement uses TRBV7-6 and TRBJ2-3; possibly TRBD2 for D (7 bases). Trimming stripped 1 base from V and 2 bases from J, with 13 bases between. This CDR3 region has 16 residues. Germline-derived CDR1 and CDR2 are SGHVS and FNYEAQ. The CDR3 sequence: CASSLVVGGATDTQYF. In DNA form, the CDR3 reads TGTGCCAGCAGCTTAGTCGTGGGGGGGGCCACAGATACGCAGTATTTT.

This chain uses TRBV28 with TRBJ2-7; D perhaps matches TRBD1 (6 bases). Deletions cut 11 bases from V and 2 bases from J, with 13 bases between. The CDR3 loop spans 12 amino acids. Germline V CDR1 and CDR2: MDHEN, SYDVKM. The CDR3 spells CAYGTPTYEQYF. The DNA for the CDR3 is TGTGCCTATGGGACACCAACCTACGAGCAGTACTTC.

The chain employs TRBV11-2 and TRBJ2-1; 7 bases agree with TRBD2. V was pared by 6 bases and J by 0 bases, with 8 bases of the junction left unmatched. The CDR3 has 16 residues. Germline values: CDR1 SGHAT, CDR2 FQNNGV. The DNA of the CDR3 is TGTGCCAGCAGGGGGTTAGCGGGTCCCTCCTACAATGAGCAGTTCTTC. Translation: CASRGLAGPSYNEQFF.

The table lists this clonotype with a few counts. The rearrangement joins TRBV27 to TRBJ2-3; D not certain. The CDR3 covers 16 residues. V was trimmed by 3 bases and J by 0 bases, leaving 13 bases between them. Per germline, CDR1 MNHEY and CDR2 SMNVEV (reference sequence). The CDR3 here is CASSFSPRSSTDTQYF. As DNA, the CDR3 is TGTGCCAGCAGTTTCTCACCTAGGAGTAGCACAGATACGCAGTATTTT.

This clonotype was observed a few times. This rearrangement joins TRBV2 to TRBJ1-1, with D perhaps TRBD1 (6 bases). Deletions cut 10 bases from V and 3 bases from J, with 21 bases between. Germline V gene lookup returns CDR1 SNHLY and CDR2 FYNNEI. The CDR3 runs to 15 residues. This chain's CDR3 is CANSVAGDVDTEAFF. CDR3 DNA sequence: TGTGCCAACAGCGTCGCAGGGGATGTTGACACTGAAGCTTTCTTT.

The chain carries TRBV9 and TRBJ2-3; D might be TRBD2 (6 bases). With 2 bases removed from V and 4 bases from J, the gap between germline ends came to 14 bases. From germline, CDR1 is SGDLS and CDR2 YYNGEE. The CDR3 length is 15 residues. This CDR3 is CASSVLGGSADTQYF. DNA of the CDR3: TGTGCCAGCAGCGTCCTAGGAGGGAGCGCAGATACGCAGTATTTT.